The source of this TCR beta chain is a study of cytomegalovirus exposure and HLA in healthy donors. Study results and limitations: In a later analysis, a missense DCLRE1C variant was linked to TCR beta V- and J-gene trimming. Accurate predictions that matched the HLA-A and HLA-B alleles of most subjects were reportedly made from TCR beta sequences. Researchers catalogued about 150 TCR beta chains as cytomegalovirus-associated.

CDR3 length equals 12 residues. Germline V lookup: CDR1 MDHEN, CDR2 SYDVKM. In the PCR, 60 Vbeta and 13 Jbeta primers were used. Assay: immunoSEQ multiplex PCR; the TCRdb copy retains only in-frame clones and omits some. Among around 120,000 clones listed, around three quarters were seen once. As regards this clone: What it binds is not known. With only one base between it and a far larger clone, this is likely a read error. This sample includes further DNA sequences coding for the same CDR3.

The TCR originated in a man over 45 in good health and CMV-seropositive. The chain is built from TRBV28 and TRBJ1-4; possible D gene TRBD1, 6 bases. Sequencing was performed on PBMCs. For the CDR3, the DNA is TGTGCCTGCAGTTTATCCCGGACAGAGCTGTTTTTT. It yields the protein CACSLSRTELFF.